The 9 T cell receptor beta chains below all came from one sample that was sequenced in a study of Graves' ophthalmopathy and Graves' hyperthyroidism. As the template, RNA transcripts were used to amplify TCR beta CDR3 regions. Investigators did first-round RT-PCR with HTBI primers, then second-round multiplex PCR. TCRdb re-analysed the multiplex PCR reads in MiXCR, keeping a single row per CDR3 protein. This sample has about 400,000 distinct CDR3 sequences, with approximately 15% found just once. The specimen was peripheral blood. Receptor source: a young woman with stable Graves' hyperthyroidism.

This clonotype came up many times. The V call is TRBV6-2 or TRBV6-3, the J call TRBJ1-2, with unresolved D. Trimming shortened V by 2 bases and J by 14 bases, and 15 bases separated the two germline ends. The CDR3 is made up of 12 amino acids. CDR1 is MNHEY and CDR2 is SVGEGT in the germline V gene. The CDR3 coding sequence is TGTGCCAGCAGTTACACAGCCAGTAGGCCAACCTTC. This encodes CASSYTASRPTF.

The sample holds many counts of this clonotype. This rearrangement joins TRBV11-1 to TRBJ1-1, with D possibly matching TRBD1 (5 bases). The CDR3 contains 16 residues. The germline CDR1 and CDR2 sequences are SGHAT and FQDESV (reference sequence). Trimming cost V 2 bases and J 1 base, with 14 bases left between them. The CDR3 DNA reads TGTGCCAGCAGCTTACTAAACGGAGGGGCGAACACTGAAGCTTTCTTT. Its protein product is CASSLLNGGANTEAFF.

This clonotype was detected many times. This CDR3 is CASSAPLGPQETQYF. CDR3 coding DNA: TGTGCCAGCAGTGCCCCACTCGGGCCCCAAGAGACCCAGTACTTC. The chain recombines TRBV6-1 with TRBJ2-5; D gene unclear. The length of the CDR3 is 15 residues. V was pared by 4 bases and J by 1 base, with 13 bases between. Germline V lookup: CDR1 MNHNS, CDR2 SASEGT.

This clonotype was seen repeatedly, ten times or more. The chain carries TRBV6-2 or TRBV6-3 and TRBJ2-7, with 10 positions matching TRBD1. CDR3 length equals 16 residues. The V gene's germline CDR1 is MNHEY and CDR2 SVGEGT. The V segment lost 5 bases and the J segment 0 bases; nucleotides outside the gene matches: 7. CDR3 bases: TGTGCCAGCAGTCCACGGACAGGGGGAAGCTCCTACGAGCAGTACTTC. Translation: CASSPRTGGSSYEQYF.

As for this clonotype: One end of the junction fails to match germline, which may point to a read error. The CDR3 loop is CASSFRDRGQPFF. The CDR3 coding sequence is TGTGCCAGCAGTTTCAGGGACAGGGGGCAACCTTTCTTT. This chain joins TRBV10-3 and TRBJ1-1; 12 nucleotides align to TRBD1. The CDR3 sequence is 13 residues long. Per germline, CDR1 ENHRY and CDR2 SYGVKD.

This clonotype showed up many times. The chain couples TRBV2 to TRBJ1-5, with a weak D call TRBD1 (6 bases). There are 14 residues in the CDR3. Between the trimmed V and J ends, which lost 7 bases and 2 bases, there was a span of 12 bases. CDR1 is SNHLY, CDR2 FYNNEI, per germline. The DNA for the CDR3 is TGTGCCAGCAAGGGGGAGGTCGGCAATCAGCCCCAGCATTTT. Protein product: CASKGEVGNQPQHF. Complete variable domain (other parts from reference TRBV2 and TRBJ1-5): EPEVTQTPSHQVTQMGQEVILRCVPISNHLYFYWYRQILGQKVEFLVSFYNNEISEKSEIFDDQFSVERPDGSNFTLKIRSTKLEDSAMYFCASKGEVGNQPQHFGDGTRLSIL.

This clonotype was observed many times. The J gene is TRBJ1-1, the V gene TRBV12-3 or TRBV12-4, with 11 bases identical to TRBD1. J was trimmed by 2 bases and V by 6 bases; bases with no gene match: 8. This CDR3 is built from 16 residues. The CDR3 nucleotides read TGTGCCAGCAGCGACGGGGACAGGGGGTTTAACACTGAAGCTTTCTTT. It yields the protein CASSDGDRGFNTEAFF.

Many counts were recorded for this clonotype. The chain couples TRBV2 to TRBJ1-5, with a possible D match to TRBD1 (6 bases). This CDR3 region has 15 residues. V was pared by 8 bases and J by 6 bases, with 20 bases between. Germline V gene data show CDR1 as SNHLY and CDR2 as FYNNEI. The CDR3 DNA reads TGTGCCAGCGCGGGCCCGGCAGGGGAGGGTCAGCCCCAGCATTTT. Protein product: CASAGPAGEGQPQHF.

The table lists this clonotype with many counts. The chain carries TRBV12-3 or TRBV12-4 and TRBJ1-1; 7 nucleotides agree with TRBD1. V gave up 2 bases and J gave up 8 bases; unmatched junction bases: 8. The CDR3 is 14 amino acids. The CDR3 spells CASSLIEQGKEAFF. CDR3 coding DNA: TGTGCCAGCAGTTTAATAGAACAGGGGAAGGAAGCTTTCTTT.